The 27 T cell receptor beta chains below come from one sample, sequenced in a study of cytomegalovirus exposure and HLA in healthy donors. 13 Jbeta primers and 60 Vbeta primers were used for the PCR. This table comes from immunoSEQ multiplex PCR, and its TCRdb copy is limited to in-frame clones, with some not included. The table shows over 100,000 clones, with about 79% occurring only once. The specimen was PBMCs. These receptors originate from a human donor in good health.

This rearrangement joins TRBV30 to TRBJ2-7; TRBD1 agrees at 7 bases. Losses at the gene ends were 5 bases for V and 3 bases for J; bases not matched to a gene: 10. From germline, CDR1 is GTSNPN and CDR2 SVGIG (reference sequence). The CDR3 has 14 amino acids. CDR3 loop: CAWDRDSNLYEQYF. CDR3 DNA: TGTGCCTGGGACCGGGACAGCAATCTCTACGAGCAGTACTTC. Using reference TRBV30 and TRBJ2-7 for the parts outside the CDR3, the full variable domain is SQTIHQWPATLVQPVGSPLSLECTVEGTSNPNLYWYRQAAGRGLQLLFYSVGIGQISSEVPQNLSASRPQDRQFILSSKKLLLSDSGFYLCAWDRDSNLYEQYFGPGTRLTVT.

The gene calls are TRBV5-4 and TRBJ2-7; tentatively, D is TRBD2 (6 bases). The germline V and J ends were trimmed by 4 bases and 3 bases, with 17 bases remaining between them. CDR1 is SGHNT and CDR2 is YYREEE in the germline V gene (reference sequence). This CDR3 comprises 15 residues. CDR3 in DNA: TGTGCCAGCAGCCCAGGCGGGGTTGGGGTCTACGAGCAGTACTTC. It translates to CASSPGGVGVYEQYF. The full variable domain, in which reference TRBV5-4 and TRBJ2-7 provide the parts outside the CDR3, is ETGVTQSPTHLIKTRGQQVTLRCSSQSGHNTVSWYQQALGQGPQFIFQYYREEENGRGNFPPRFSGLQFPNYSSELNVNALELDDSALYLCASSPGGVGVYEQYFGPGTRLTVT.

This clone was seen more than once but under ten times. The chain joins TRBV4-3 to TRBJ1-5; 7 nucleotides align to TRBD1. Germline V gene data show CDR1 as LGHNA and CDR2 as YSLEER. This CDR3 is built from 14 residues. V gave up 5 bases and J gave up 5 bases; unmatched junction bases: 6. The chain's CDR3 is CASSSNTGDQPQHF. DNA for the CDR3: TGCGCCAGCAGCTCGAATACAGGGGATCAGCCCCAGCATTTT.

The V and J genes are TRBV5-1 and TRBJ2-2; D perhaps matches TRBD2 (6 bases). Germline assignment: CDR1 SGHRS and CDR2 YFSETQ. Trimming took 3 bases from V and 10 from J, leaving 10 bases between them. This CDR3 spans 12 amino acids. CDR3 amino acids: CASSWEAEELFF. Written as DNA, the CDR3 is TGCGCCAGCAGCTGGGAGGCGGAGGAGCTGTTTTTT.

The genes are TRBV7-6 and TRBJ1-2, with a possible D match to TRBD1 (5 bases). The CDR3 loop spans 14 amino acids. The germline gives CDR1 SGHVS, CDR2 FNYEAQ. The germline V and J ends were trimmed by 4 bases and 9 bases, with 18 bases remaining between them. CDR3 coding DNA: TGTGCCAGCAGCTCCCAAGGGGCGGAGGGGAGCTACACCTTC. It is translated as CASSSQGAEGSYTF.

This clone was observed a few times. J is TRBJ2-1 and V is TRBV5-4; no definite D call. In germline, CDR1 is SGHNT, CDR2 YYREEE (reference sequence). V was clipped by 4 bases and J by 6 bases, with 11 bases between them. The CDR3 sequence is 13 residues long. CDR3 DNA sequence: TGTGCCAGCAGCGTCGTCTCAGGCAATGAGCAGTTCTTC. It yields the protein CASSVVSGNEQFF.

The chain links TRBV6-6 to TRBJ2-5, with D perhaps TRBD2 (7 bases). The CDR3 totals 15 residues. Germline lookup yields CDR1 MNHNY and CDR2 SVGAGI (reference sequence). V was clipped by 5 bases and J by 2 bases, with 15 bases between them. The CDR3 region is CASSHRGGEQETQYF. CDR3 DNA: TGTGCCAGCAGTCACCGAGGGGGGGAACAAGAGACCCAGTACTTC.

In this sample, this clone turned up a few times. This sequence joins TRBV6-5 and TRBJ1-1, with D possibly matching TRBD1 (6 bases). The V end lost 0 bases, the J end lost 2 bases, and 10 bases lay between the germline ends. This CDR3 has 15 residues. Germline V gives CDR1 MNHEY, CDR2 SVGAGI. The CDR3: CASSYSQQGNTEAFF. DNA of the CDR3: TGTGCCAGCAGTTACTCTCAACAGGGAAACACTGAAGCTTTCTTT.

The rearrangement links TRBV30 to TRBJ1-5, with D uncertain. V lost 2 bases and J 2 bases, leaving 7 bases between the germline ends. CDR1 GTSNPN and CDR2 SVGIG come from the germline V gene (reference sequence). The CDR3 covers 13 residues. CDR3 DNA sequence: TGTGCCTGGAGTATGTCAGGCAATCAGCCCCAGCATTTT. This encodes CAWSMSGNQPQHF.

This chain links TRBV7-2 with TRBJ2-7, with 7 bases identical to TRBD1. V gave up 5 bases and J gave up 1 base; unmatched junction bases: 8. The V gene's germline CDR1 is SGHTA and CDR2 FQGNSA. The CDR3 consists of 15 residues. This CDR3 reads CASSPTPGQSYEQYF. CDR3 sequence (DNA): TGTGCCAGCAGCCCAACTCCGGGACAGTCCTACGAGCAGTACTTC.

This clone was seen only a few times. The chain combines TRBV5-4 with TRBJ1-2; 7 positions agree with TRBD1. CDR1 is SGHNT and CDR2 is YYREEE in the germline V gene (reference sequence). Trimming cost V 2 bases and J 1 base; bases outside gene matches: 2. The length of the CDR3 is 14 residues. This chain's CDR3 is CASSFPGGNYGYTF. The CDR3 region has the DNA TGTGCCAGCAGCTTCCCAGGGGGTAACTATGGCTACACCTTC.

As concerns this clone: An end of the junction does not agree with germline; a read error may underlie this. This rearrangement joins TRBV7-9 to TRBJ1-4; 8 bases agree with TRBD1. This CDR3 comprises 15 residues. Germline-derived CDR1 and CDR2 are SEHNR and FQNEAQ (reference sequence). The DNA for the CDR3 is TGTTCCAGCAGCTTGGACAGGGTGACTAATGAAAAACTGTTTTTT. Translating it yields CSSSLDRVTNEKLFF.

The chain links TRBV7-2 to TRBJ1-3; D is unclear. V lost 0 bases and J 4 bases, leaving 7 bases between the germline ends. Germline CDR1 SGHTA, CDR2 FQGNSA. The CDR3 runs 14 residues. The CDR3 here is CASSLALRGNTIYF. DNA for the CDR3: TGTGCCAGCAGCTTAGCGCTGAGGGGAAACACCATATATTTT.

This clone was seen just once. The CDR3 nucleotides are TGTGCCAGCAGTGGACAGGGGAGCGAGCAGTACTTC. Translation: CASSGQGSEQYF. The chain uses TRBV7-8 and TRBJ2-7; 9 bases agree with TRBD1. V lost 6 bases and J lost 6; bases outside the gene matches: 3. The CDR3 is 12 amino acids. Per the germline V gene, CDR1 is SGHVS and CDR2 is FQNEAQ.

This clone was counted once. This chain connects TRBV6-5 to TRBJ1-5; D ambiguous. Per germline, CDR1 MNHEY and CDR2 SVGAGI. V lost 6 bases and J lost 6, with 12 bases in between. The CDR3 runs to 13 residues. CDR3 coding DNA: TGTGCCAGCAGCGACACAAGACGTCAGCCCCAGCATTTT. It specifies CASSDTRRQPQHF.

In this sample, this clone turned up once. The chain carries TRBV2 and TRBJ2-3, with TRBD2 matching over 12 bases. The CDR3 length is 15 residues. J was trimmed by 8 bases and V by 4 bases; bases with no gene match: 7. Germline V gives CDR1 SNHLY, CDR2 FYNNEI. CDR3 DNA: TGTGCCAGCAGTGGGACTAGCGGGAAGCTTTTTACGCAGTATTTT. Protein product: CASSGTSGKLFTQYF.

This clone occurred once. This CDR3 reads CSVVPTNYEQYF. For the CDR3, the DNA is TGCAGCGTTGTCCCGACTAACTACGAGCAGTACTTC. The chain carries TRBV29-1 and TRBJ2-5, with D possibly TRBD2 on 5 matching bases. The assigned J gene may be wrong: the sequence end matches TRBJ2-7 better. Looked up from germline, CDR1 is SQVTM and CDR2 is ANQGSEA. CDR3 size: 12 residues.

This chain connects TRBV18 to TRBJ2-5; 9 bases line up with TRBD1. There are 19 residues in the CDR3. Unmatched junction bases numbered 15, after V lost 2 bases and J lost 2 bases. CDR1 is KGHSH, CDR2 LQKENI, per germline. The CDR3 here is CASSPIRQGDAITQETQYF. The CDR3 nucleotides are TGTGCCAGCTCACCAATTCGACAGGGGGACGCAATCACACAAGAGACCCAGTACTTC.

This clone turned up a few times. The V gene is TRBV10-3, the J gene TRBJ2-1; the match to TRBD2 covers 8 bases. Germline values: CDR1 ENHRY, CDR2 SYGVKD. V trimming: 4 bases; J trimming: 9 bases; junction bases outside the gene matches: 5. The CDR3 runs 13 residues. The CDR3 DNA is TGTGCCATCAGTGCCGGGGGGGCAGGTGAGCAGTTCTTC. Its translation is CAISAGGAGEQFF.

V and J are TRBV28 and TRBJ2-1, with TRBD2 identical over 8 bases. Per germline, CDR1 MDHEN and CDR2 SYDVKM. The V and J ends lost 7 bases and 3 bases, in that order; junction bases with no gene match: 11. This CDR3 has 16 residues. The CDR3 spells CASTDPLAADYNEQFF. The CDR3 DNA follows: TGTGCCAGCACAGACCCACTAGCGGCGGACTACAATGAGCAGTTCTTC.

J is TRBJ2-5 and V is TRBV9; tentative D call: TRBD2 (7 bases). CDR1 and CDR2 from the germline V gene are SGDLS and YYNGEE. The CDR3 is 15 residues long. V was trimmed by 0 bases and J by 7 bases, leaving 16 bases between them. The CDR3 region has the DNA TGTGCCAGCAGCGTAGTTCCGGGGGGCCCCTTGACCCAGTACTTC. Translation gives CASSVVPGGPLTQYF.

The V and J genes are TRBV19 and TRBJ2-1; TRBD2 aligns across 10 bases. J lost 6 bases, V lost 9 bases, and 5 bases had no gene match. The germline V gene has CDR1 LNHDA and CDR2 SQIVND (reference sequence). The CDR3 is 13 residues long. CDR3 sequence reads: CARQRGGGNEQFF. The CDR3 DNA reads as TGTGCCAGGCAGCGGGGGGGAGGCAATGAGCAGTTCTTC.

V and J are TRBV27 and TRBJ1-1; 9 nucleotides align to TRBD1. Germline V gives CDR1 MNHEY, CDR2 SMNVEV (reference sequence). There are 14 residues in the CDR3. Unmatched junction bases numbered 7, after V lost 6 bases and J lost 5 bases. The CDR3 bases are TGTGCCAGCAGACCACAGGGGGCGTCGACTGAAGCTTTCTTT. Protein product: CASRPQGASTEAFF.

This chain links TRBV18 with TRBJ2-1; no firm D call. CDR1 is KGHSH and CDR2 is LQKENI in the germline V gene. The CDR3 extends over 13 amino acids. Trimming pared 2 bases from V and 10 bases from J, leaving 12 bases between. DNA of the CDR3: TGTGCCAGCTCACCAGCGTTGGAAGCGGAGCAGTTCTTC. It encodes CASSPALEAEQFF.

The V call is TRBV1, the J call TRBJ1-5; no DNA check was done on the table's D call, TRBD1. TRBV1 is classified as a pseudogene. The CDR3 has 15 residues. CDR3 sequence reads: CTSSQLQGTDQPQHF. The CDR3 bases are TGCACCAGCAGCCAACTTCAGGGAACGGATCAGCCCCAGCATTTT.

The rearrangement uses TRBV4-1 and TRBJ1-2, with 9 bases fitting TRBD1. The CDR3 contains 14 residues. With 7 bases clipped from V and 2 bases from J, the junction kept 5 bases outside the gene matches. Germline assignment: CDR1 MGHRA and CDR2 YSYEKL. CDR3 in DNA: TGCGCCAGCACCCTAGGGACAGGGAACTATGGCTACACCTTC. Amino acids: CASTLGTGNYGYTF.

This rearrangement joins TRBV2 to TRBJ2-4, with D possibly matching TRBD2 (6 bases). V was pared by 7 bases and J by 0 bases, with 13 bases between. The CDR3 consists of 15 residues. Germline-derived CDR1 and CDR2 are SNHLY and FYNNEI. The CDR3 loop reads CASMARDLAKNIQYF. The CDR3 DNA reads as TGTGCCAGCATGGCGCGGGACTTAGCCAAAAACATTCAGTACTTC.